What follows is one T cell receptor (beta chain) and its context. The data were produced by immunoSEQ multiplex PCR, yet TCRdb's version contains in-frame clones alone and is incomplete. The table records approximately 71,000 clones, 95% of them present only once. The study used thymus tissue resected during corrective heart surgery. The sample belongs to a study of human thymus T cells. The V gene end was trimmed by 1 base and the J gene end by 0 bases; junction bases not matched to a gene: 2. This CDR3 spans 16 amino acids. Germline lookup yields CDR1 SGHTA and CDR2 FQGNSA. The chain uses TRBV7-2 and TRBJ2-1, with TRBD2 matching over 8 bases. This receptor was obtained from a girl less than two years old with a congenital heart defect but otherwise immunologically healthy. The source material was thymus tissue. The CDR3 bases are TGTGCCAGCAGCTTAGAGGCGGGAGGCTCCTACAATGAGCAGTTCTTC. Protein sequence: CASSLEAGGSYNEQFF.